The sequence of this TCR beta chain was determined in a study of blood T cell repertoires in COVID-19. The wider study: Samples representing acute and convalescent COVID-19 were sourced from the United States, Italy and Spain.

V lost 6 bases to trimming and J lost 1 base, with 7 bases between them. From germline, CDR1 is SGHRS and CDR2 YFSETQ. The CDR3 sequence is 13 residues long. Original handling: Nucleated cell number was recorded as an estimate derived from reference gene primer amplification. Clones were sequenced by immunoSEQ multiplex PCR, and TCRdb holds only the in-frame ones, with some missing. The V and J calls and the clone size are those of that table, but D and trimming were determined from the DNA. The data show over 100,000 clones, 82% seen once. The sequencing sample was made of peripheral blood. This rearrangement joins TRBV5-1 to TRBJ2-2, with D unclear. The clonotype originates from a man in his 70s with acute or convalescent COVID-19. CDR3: CASNRGNTGELFF. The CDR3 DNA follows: TGCGCCAGCAATAGAGGGAACACCGGGGAGCTGTTTTTT.